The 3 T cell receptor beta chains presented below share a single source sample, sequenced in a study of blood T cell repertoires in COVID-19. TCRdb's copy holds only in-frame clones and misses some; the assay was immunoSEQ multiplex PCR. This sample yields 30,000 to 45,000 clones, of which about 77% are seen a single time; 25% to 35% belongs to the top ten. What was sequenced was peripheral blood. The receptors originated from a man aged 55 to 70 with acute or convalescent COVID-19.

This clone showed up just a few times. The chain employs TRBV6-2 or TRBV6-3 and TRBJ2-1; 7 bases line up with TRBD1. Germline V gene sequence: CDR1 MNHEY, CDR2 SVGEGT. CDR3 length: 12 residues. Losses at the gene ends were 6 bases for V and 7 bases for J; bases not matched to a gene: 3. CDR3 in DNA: TGTGCCAGCAGCGAACAGGGGAATGAGCAGTTCTTC. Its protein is CASSEQGNEQFF.

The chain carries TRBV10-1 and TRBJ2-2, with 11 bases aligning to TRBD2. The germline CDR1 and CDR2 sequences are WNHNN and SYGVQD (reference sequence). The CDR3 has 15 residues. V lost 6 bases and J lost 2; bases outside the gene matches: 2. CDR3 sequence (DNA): TGCGCCAGCAGCGGGACTAGCGGAAACACCGGGGAGCTGTTTTTT. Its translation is CASSGTSGNTGELFF.

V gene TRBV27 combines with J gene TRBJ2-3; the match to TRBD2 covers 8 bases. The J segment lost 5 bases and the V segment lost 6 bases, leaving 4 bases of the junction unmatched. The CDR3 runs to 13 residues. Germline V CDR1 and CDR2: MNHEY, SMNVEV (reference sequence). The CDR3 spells CASRRGAIDTQYF. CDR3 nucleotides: TGTGCCAGCAGGCGGGGGGCCATAGATACGCAGTATTTT.